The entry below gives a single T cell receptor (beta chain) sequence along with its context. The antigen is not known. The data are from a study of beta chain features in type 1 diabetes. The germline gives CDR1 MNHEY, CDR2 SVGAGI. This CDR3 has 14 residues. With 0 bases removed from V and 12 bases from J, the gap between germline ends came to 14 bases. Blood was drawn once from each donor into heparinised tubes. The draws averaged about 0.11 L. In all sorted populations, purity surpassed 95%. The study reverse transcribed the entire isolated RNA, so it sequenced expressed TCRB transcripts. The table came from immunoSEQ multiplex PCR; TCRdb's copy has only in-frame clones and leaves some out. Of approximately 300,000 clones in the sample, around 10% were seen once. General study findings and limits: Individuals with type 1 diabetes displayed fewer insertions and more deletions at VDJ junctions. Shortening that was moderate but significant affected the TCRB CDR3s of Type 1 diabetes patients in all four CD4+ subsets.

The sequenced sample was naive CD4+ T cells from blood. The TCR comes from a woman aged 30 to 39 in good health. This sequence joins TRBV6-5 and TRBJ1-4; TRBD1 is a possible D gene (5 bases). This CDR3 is CASSYSTQAGQLFF. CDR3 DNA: TGTGCCAGCAGTTACTCGACACAGGCAGGGCAACTGTTTTTT.